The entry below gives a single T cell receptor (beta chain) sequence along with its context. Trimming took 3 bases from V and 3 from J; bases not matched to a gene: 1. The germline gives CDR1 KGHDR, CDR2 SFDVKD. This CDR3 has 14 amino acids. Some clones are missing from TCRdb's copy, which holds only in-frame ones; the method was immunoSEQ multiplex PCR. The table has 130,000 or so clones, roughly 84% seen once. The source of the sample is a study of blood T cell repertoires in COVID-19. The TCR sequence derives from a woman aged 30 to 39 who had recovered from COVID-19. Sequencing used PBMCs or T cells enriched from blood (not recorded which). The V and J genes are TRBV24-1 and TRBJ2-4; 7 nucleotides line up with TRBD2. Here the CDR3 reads CATSDGEGKNIQYF. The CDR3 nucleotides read TGTGCCACCAGTGATGGGGAGGGCAAAAACATTCAGTACTTC.